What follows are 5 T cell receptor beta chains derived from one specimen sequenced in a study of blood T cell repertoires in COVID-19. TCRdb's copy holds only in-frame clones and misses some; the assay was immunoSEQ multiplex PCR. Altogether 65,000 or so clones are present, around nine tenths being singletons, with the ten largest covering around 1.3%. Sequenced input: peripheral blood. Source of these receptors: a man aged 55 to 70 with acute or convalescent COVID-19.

CDR3 amino acids: CASSPFQGAGYTF. CDR3 nucleotides: TGTGCCAGCTCACCTTTCCAGGGGGCCGGCTACACCTTC. The genes are TRBV18 and TRBJ1-2; TRBD1 matches at 8 bases. This CDR3 contains 13 residues. Germline values: CDR1 KGHSH, CDR2 LQKENI. The J segment lost 8 bases and the V segment lost 3 bases, leaving 5 bases of the junction unmatched.

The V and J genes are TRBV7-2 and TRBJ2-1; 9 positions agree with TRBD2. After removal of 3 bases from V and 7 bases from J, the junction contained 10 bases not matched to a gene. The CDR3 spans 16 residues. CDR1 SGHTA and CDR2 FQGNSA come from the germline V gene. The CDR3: CASSLRPGLAINEQFF. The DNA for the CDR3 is TGTGCCAGCAGCTTGCGACCGGGACTAGCTATAAATGAGCAGTTCTTC.

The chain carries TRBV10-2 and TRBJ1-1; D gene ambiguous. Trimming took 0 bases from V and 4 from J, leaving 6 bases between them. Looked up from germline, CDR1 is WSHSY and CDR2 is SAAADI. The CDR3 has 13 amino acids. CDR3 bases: TGCGCCAGCAGTGAGTCGCGAGGCACTGAAGCTTTCTTT. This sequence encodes CASSESRGTEAFF.

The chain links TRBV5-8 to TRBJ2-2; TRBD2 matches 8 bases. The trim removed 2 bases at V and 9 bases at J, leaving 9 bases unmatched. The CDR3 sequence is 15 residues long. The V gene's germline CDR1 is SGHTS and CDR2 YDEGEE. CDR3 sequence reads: CASSFGGGSGRELFF. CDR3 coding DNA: TGTGCCAGCAGCTTTGGCGGGGGGAGTGGAAGGGAGCTGTTTTTT. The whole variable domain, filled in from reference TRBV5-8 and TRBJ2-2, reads EAGVTQSPTHLIKTRGQQATLRCSPISGHTSVYWYQQALGLGLQFLLWYDEGEERNRGNFPPRFSGRQFPNYSSELNVNALELEDSALYLCASSFGGGSGRELFFGEGSRLTVL.

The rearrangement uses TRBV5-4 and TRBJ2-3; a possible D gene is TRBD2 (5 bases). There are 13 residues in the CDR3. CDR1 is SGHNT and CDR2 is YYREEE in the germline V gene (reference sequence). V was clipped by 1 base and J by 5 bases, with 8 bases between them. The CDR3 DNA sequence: TGTGCCAGCAGCTTGACACTAGGAGATACGCAGTATTTT. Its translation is CASSLTLGDTQYF.